The 26 T cell receptor beta chains reported below all come from one sample, sequenced in a study of CD8 T cells in ankylosing spondylitis. Findings and caveats of the study: Blood of patients with ankylosing spondylitis appeared to be characterized by a TCR beta motif of several highly homologous variants.

TCRdb recomputed calls from the 5' RACE reads with MiXCR, one row per CDR3 protein. The sample carries 130,000 or so distinct CDR3 sequences, more than 15% recorded once. Their antigens are not known. Sequenced: blood, either unsorted or a sorted T cell fraction (not recorded which). These receptors came from a male donor with ankylosing spondylitis.

CDR3 coding DNA: TGTGCCAGCAGTGACATCAGGGGGCCTATGAACATTCAGTACTTC. It translates to CASSDIRGPMNIQYF. The V gene is TRBV28, the J gene TRBJ2-4, with 8 bases identical to TRBD1. V gave up 5 bases and J gave up 7 bases; unmatched junction bases: 10. The V gene's germline CDR1 is MDHEN and CDR2 SYDVKM. The CDR3 spans 15 residues.

This clonotype has only a few counts. CDR3 region: CASSLSAGTAWPNEQFF. The CDR3 coding sequence is TGCGCCAGCAGCTTGAGTGCCGGGACAGCATGGCCCAATGAGCAGTTCTTC. V gene TRBV5-1 combines with J gene TRBJ2-1, with 7 positions matching TRBD1. Per the germline V gene, CDR1 is SGHRS and CDR2 is YFSETQ. This CDR3 has 17 amino acids. V gave up 1 base and J gave up 6 bases; unmatched junction bases: 13.

The gene calls are TRBV7-9 and TRBJ2-7; perhaps TRBD2 as D (6 bases). This CDR3 has 15 amino acids. Germline CDR1 SEHNR, CDR2 FQNEAQ (reference sequence). Trimming shortened V by 5 bases and J by 2 bases, and 16 bases separated the two germline ends. The CDR3 region has the DNA TGTGCCAGCAGCCCACTGGCGGAGGGGACCTACGAGCAGTACTTC. This gives the protein CASSPLAEGTYEQYF.

The gene calls are TRBV4-1 and TRBJ2-1; D call uncertain. V shed 0 bases and J shed 7 bases, with 7 bases lying between them. Germline V lookup: CDR1 MGHRA, CDR2 YSYEKL. CDR3 length: 13 residues. CDR3 protein: CASSQEPGNEQFF. The CDR3 coding sequence is TGCGCCAGCAGCCAAGAGCCCGGGAATGAGCAGTTCTTC.

The J gene is TRBJ2-2, the V gene TRBV9; unclear D gene. This CDR3 has 12 amino acids. Looked up from germline, CDR1 is SGDLS and CDR2 is YYNGEE. The germline V and J ends were trimmed by 3 bases and 8 bases, with 8 bases remaining between them. CDR3 sequence reads: CASSGLTGELFF. The CDR3 DNA reads TGTGCCAGCAGCGGGCTGACGGGGGAGCTGTTTTTT.

The chain joins TRBV4-1 to TRBJ2-1; D call uncertain. The CDR3 contains 15 residues. Germline loops: CDR1 MGHRA, CDR2 YSYEKL. V lost 0 bases and J 4 bases, leaving 10 bases between the germline ends. CDR3 loop: CASSQDPPLYNEQFF. CDR3 nucleotide sequence: TGCGCCAGCAGCCAAGATCCACCGCTATACAATGAGCAGTTCTTC.

This clonotype has only a few counts. The genes are TRBV7-9 and TRBJ2-7; D possibly corresponds to TRBD2 (6 bases). The CDR3 loop spans 15 amino acids. Germline values: CDR1 SEHNR, CDR2 FQNEAQ (reference sequence). With 6 bases removed from V and 1 base from J, the gap between germline ends came to 16 bases. The CDR3 nucleotides are TGTGCCAGCAGGGCCGGGGGAGATCGGTCCTACGAGCAGTACTTC. Amino acids: CASRAGGDRSYEQYF.

The chain employs TRBV7-2 and TRBJ2-7; TRBD2 might be the D (5 bases). V was cut by 5 bases and J by 7 bases, with 21 bases left in between. The CDR3 sequence is 15 residues long. Germline CDR1 and CDR2: SGHTA and FQGNSA. CDR3 DNA: TGTGCCAGCAGCCTGCTAGACTACCCCTTCGCGGAGCAGTACTTC. This sequence encodes CASSLLDYPFAEQYF.

In this sample, this clonotype turned up a few times. The chain employs TRBV2 and TRBJ1-1, with D perhaps TRBD1 (5 bases). V lost 10 bases, J lost 2 bases, and 8 bases lay in between. Germline V gene data show CDR1 as SNHLY and CDR2 as FYNNEI. The CDR3 spans 11 residues. CDR3: CATQGNTEAFF. The CDR3 region has the DNA TGTGCCACTCAGGGAAACACTGAAGCTTTCTTT.

The chain joins TRBV27 to TRBJ2-3; 13 bases line up with TRBD2. J gave up 2 bases and V 5 bases, and 1 base lay outside the gene matches. From germline, CDR1 is MNHEY and CDR2 SMNVEV (reference sequence). The CDR3 is 15 residues long. CDR3 nucleotides: TGTGCCAGCAGTGGGACTAGCGGGATCACAGATACGCAGTATTTT. Amino acid sequence: CASSGTSGITDTQYF.

This chain's CDR3 is CASGAMGDTQYF. DNA of the CDR3: TGTGCCAGCGGGGCGATGGGGGATACGCAGTATTTT. The chain employs TRBV28 and TRBJ2-3, with TRBD1 as a possible D gene (5 bases). Looked up from germline, CDR1 is MDHEN and CDR2 is SYDVKM. The CDR3 runs to 12 residues. V was trimmed by 8 bases and J by 6 bases, leaving 12 bases between them. Supplemented by reference TRBV28 and TRBJ2-3, the full variable domain reads DVKVTQSSRYLVKRTGEKVFLECVQDMDHENMFWYRQDPGLGLRLIYFSYDVKMKEKGDIPEGYSVSREKKERFSLILESASTNQTSMYLCASGAMGDTQYFGPGTRLTVL.

There are a few counts of this clonotype. The chain employs TRBV12-3 or TRBV12-4 and TRBJ2-1; 8 nucleotides match TRBD2. The CDR3 loop spans 15 amino acids. The V and J ends lost 7 bases and 0 bases, in that order; junction bases with no gene match: 5. For the CDR3, the DNA is TGTGCCAGCAAACCCCTAGCGGGCTCCTACAATGAGCAGTTCTTC. Its protein product is CASKPLAGSYNEQFF.

This clonotype was found a few times. J is TRBJ2-7 and V is TRBV5-6; D gene unclear. V lost 4 bases to trimming and J lost 3 bases, with 14 bases between them. The CDR3 runs 14 residues. CDR1 and CDR2 from the germline V gene are SGHDT and YYEEEE. CDR3 protein: CASSGTNAVYEQYF. The CDR3 bases are TGTGCCAGCAGCGGAACAAATGCGGTCTACGAGCAGTACTTC. The variable domain in full, completed from reference TRBV5-6 and TRBJ2-7, reads DAGVTQSPTHLIKTRGQQVTLRCSPKSGHDTVSWYQQALGQGPQFIFQYYEEEERQRGNFPDRFSGHQFPNYSSELNVNALLLGDSALYLCASSGTNAVYEQYFGPGTRLTVT.

This clonotype has only a few counts. The rearrangement uses TRBV7-9 and TRBJ2-4, with 7 nucleotides matching TRBD2. The trim removed 4 bases at V and 3 bases at J, leaving 0 bases unmatched. CDR1 is SEHNR, CDR2 FQNEAQ, per germline (reference sequence). The CDR3 totals 13 residues. CDR3 sequence (DNA): TGTGCCAGCAGCTGGGGGGGCAAAAACATTCAGTACTTC. Its translation: CASSWGGKNIQYF.

A few counts support this clonotype. The genes are TRBV20-1 and TRBJ2-7; the D gene is possibly TRBD1 (5 bases). Germline-derived CDR1 and CDR2 are DFQATT and SNEGSKA (reference sequence). This CDR3 is built from 14 residues. Trimming shortened V by 1 base and J by 4 bases, and 14 bases separated the two germline ends. Written as DNA, the CDR3 is TGCAGTGCTAGAGCCCGGGTAGGGGAATACGAGCAGTACTTC. Encoded protein: CSARARVGEYEQYF.

There are many counts of this clonotype. The V gene is TRBV4-1, the J gene TRBJ2-1; D is possibly TRBD2 (6 bases). The CDR3 is 14 residues long. The V end lost 4 bases, the J end lost 8 bases, and 15 bases lay between the germline ends. The germline CDR1 and CDR2 sequences are MGHRA and YSYEKL. The CDR3 DNA follows: TGCGCCAGCAGCCCCCGACTAGATCGTTATGAGCAGTTCTTC. This sequence encodes CASSPRLDRYEQFF.

This clonotype has more than one count but fewer than ten. The gene calls are TRBV5-1 and TRBJ2-3, with 8 bases that match TRBD1. Per the germline V gene, CDR1 is SGHRS and CDR2 is YFSETQ. CDR3 length equals 14 residues. J was trimmed by 4 bases and V by 6 bases; bases with no gene match: 7. The DNA of the CDR3 is TGCGCCAGCAACAGACAGGGGTATTCAGATACGCAGTATTTT. Protein: CASNRQGYSDTQYF.

The rearrangement joins TRBV7-9 to TRBJ2-1; D not resolved. V shed 4 bases and J shed 10 bases, with 11 bases lying between them. Germline CDR1 reads SEHNR; CDR2 reads FQNEAQ (reference sequence). The CDR3 is 12 residues long. CDR3 DNA sequence: TGTGCCAGCAGCTCCGCTCCCGACGAGCAGTTCTTC. It specifies CASSSAPDEQFF.

This clonotype appeared a few times. CDR3 bases: TGTGCCAGCAGTTTAACCCCGGCGCAACTAGCAACCCATGAGCAGTTCTTC. Protein: CASSLTPAQLATHEQFF. V is TRBV27 and J is TRBJ2-1; weak D call: TRBD2 (6 bases). The CDR3 spans 17 residues. Trimming stripped 2 bases from V and 8 bases from J, with 22 bases between. From germline, CDR1 is MNHEY and CDR2 SMNVEV (reference sequence).

The CDR3 DNA follows: TGTGCCAGCAGCGCTCGGACTAGCGGGAGGCCCTGGGCGTTCTTC. This translates into CASSARTSGRPWAFF. The chain recombines TRBV11-2 with TRBJ2-1; 14 bases match TRBD2. V was pared by 5 bases and J by 15 bases, with 12 bases of the junction left unmatched. Germline V gene lookup returns CDR1 SGHAT and CDR2 FQNNGV. This CDR3 contains 15 residues.

The chain has TRBV28 and TRBJ1-1; 7 nucleotides line up with TRBD1. The CDR3 has 16 amino acids. The V segment lost 6 bases and the J segment 2 bases; nucleotides outside the gene matches: 12. Germline V gene sequence: CDR1 MDHEN, CDR2 SYDVKM. CDR3 region: CASRARQGYLNTEAFF. The CDR3 DNA follows: TGTGCCAGCAGAGCGAGACAGGGCTATTTAAACACTGAAGCTTTCTTT.

This clonotype was seen ten or more times. The chain recombines TRBV29-1 with TRBJ2-3, with D perhaps matching TRBD2 (6 bases). CDR1 is SQVTM and CDR2 is ANQGSEA in the germline V gene. Trimming took 0 bases from V and 3 from J, leaving 16 bases between them. The CDR3 length is 16 residues. CDR3: CSVEEMAGRGTDTQYF. The DNA for the CDR3 is TGCAGCGTTGAAGAGATGGCCGGGAGAGGGACAGATACGCAGTATTTT.

J is TRBJ2-7 and V is TRBV7-9; D uncertain. The CDR3 covers 14 residues. Germline CDR1 SEHNR, CDR2 FQNEAQ (reference sequence). The V end was cut by 3 bases, the J end by 2 bases, with 11 bases between. The CDR3 DNA sequence: TGTGCCAGCAGCTTTGGGTCCCTGGCCTACGAGCAGTACTTC. Translated: CASSFGSLAYEQYF.

This clonotype was observed a handful of times. The genes are TRBV6-1 and TRBJ2-1, with D tentatively TRBD2 (5 bases). The CDR3 length is 13 residues. V gave up 8 bases and J gave up 9 bases, with 17 bases separating them. Germline loops: CDR1 MNHNS, CDR2 SASEGT. CDR3 region: CASGGLIAGEQFF. CDR3 DNA: TGTGCCAGCGGCGGGCTAATTGCGGGTGAGCAGTTCTTC.

The CDR3 coding sequence is TGCAGCGTTGGTGGATCGGACACTGAAGCTTTCTTT. Residues: CSVGGSDTEAFF. The chain combines TRBV29-1 with TRBJ1-1; D is uncertain. V was cut by 4 bases and J by 3 bases, with 9 bases left in between. Germline loops: CDR1 SQVTM, CDR2 ANQGSEA. CDR3 length: 12 amino acids.

This chain connects TRBV4-1 to TRBJ2-7; unclear D gene. The CDR3 is 15 residues long. Per germline, CDR1 MGHRA and CDR2 YSYEKL. Trimming shortened V by 1 base and J by 0 bases, and 10 bases separated the two germline ends. The CDR3 nucleotides read TGCGCCAGCAGCCAAGGGTGGCTGAGCTCCTACGAGCAGTACTTC. Its translation is CASSQGWLSSYEQYF.